This TCR beta chain was obtained from a study of OX40 agonist ivuxolimab in advanced cancers. For the wider study: Ivuxolimab was a fully human IgG2 agonistic monoclonal antibody targeting the costimulatory receptor OX40 (CD134). Intravenous ivuxolimab was administered to patients every 2 weeks at six dose levels: 0.01, 0.1, 0.3, 1.5, 3 and 10 mg/kg. Of the roughly 52 dose-escalation patients, hepatocellular carcinoma was present in approximately 20, melanoma in some 15, renal cell carcinoma in 9 and head and neck cancer in 9. A male proportion of nearly 85% and a mean age of 60 years, ranging from roughly 23 to 90, were recorded for the dose-escalation cohort. Prior anti-PD-1, anti-PD-L1 or anti-CTLA-4 therapy was permitted, and checkpoint inhibitors had been received by 30% to 40% of dose-escalation patients. Partial responses were achieved by three dose-escalation patients, of whom one had hepatocellular carcinoma and two had cutaneous melanoma. The point of sequencing TCRbeta in the periphery was to test whether ivuxolimab changed TCR sequence diversity and drove clonal T-cell expansion. The paper describes the monotherapy dose-escalation part (N of about 47 patients) of the phase I trial of ivuxolimab. Results the study describes overall, beyond this receptor: Low levels of normalized T-cell clonal expansion were also shown by some nonresponding patients. Clonal expansion of both CD4+ and CD8+ blood T cells was observed from baseline to week 6 at doses 0.1 to 3.0 mg/kg. After ivuxolimab, expanded clones were on average more numerous among CD8+ T cells than among CD4+ T cells. The antigen specificity of the clonally expanded peripheral T cells was not determined. In partial responders in the 0.1-3.0 mg/kg groups, normalized peripheral clonal expansion was found to be among the lowest, especially among CD8+ T cells.

Genomic DNA was isolated from the sorted cells so that the TCRbeta CDR3 region could be sequenced. The immunoSEQ Assay was used to sequence the TCRbeta CDR3 regions. TCRdb holds this immuneACCESS table with in-frame rearrangements only. Some clones are missing; in checked studies, unresolved V genes explain under half, and the rest has no known cause. In this sample the table shows 100,000 or so clones, around 93% of which occur a single time. The ten largest clonotypes hold 0.5% to 0.65% of the sample. The CDR3 numbers 17 residues from cysteine through phenylalanine. Here the CDR3 DNA is all that survives: 51 bases in frame from base 1. CDR1 MNHNS and CDR2 SASEGT are derived from the germline V gene. Relative to germline, V is missing 2 bases and J is missing 5 bases, with 6 bases of the junction outside any gene match. With respect to this clone: Its antigen is currently not known. Base quality data are lacking; no much larger clone is found one base away.

Patients with autoimmune disease history or receiving systemic immunosuppression were excluded from the trial. Peripheral blood for TCR sequencing was collected from all dose cohorts at baseline, on cycle 4 day 1, and on cycle 7 day 1. Samples came from an open-label, multicenter, first-in-human phase I dose-escalation trial of ivuxolimab. Adults with locally advanced or metastatic head and neck squamous cell, hepatocellular, melanoma or renal cell carcinoma were enrolled in the trial. CD4+ and CD8+ T cells were sorted separately from peripheral blood before TCR sequencing. The receptor's source is an adult with an advanced solid tumor such as melanoma, head and neck, liver or kidney cancer. The chain couples TRBV6-1 to TRBJ2-5; TRBD2 aligns with 15 central bases. Sequencing was performed on CD4+ or CD8+ T cells sorted from blood, taken in a trial of the OX40 agonist ivuxolimab. The DNA sequence is as follows: TGTGCCAGCAGTGAACAGGGAGGGACTAGCGGGAGGGAGACCCAGTACTTC. Protein translation: CASSEQGGTSGRETQYF.